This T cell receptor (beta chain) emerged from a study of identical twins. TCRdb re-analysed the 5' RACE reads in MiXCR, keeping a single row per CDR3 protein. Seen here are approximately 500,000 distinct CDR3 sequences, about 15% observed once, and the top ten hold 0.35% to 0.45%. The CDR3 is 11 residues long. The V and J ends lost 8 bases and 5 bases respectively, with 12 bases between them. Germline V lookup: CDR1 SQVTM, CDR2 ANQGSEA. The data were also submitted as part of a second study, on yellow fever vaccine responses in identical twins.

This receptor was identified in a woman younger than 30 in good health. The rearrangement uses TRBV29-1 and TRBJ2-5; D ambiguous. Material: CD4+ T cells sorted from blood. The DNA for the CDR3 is TGCAGCCCCACGATCCGGGAGACCCAGTACTTC. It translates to CSPTIRETQYF.